This T cell receptor (beta chain) was recovered during a study of T cell changes during pregnancy in multiple sclerosis. TCRdb keeps only in-frame clones here, not all; method: immunoSEQ multiplex PCR. The sample has more than 60,000 clones; approximately 90% are singletons. The specimen comprised peripheral blood, sampled in the second trimester of pregnancy. This clonotype was obtained from a female donor with multiple sclerosis, enrolled in a pregnancy study.

CDR3 amino acids: CASSVQGAHAEAFF. CDR3 DNA sequence: TGTGCCAGCAGCGTACAGGGGGCGCACGCTGAAGCTTTCTTT. The chain has TRBV9 and TRBJ1-1; TRBD1 matches 8 bases. J was trimmed by 6 bases and V by 1 base; bases with no gene match: 5. This CDR3 has 14 amino acids. Looked up from germline, CDR1 is SGDLS and CDR2 is YYNGEE. Complete variable domain (other parts from reference TRBV9 and TRBJ1-1): DSGVTQTPKHLITATGQRVTLRCSPRSGDLSVYWYQQSLDQGLQFLIQYYNGEERAKGNILERFSAQQFPDLHSELNLSSLELGDSALYFCASSVQGAHAEAFFGQGTRLTVV.